The source of this TCR beta chain is a study of blood T cell repertoires in COVID-19. Study details: Sources were T cells, B-cell-depleted T cells, or PBMCs; the material itself was cDNA or gDNA.

Germline V gives CDR1 SNHLY, CDR2 FYNNEI. The CDR3 loop spans 15 amino acids. V lost 5 bases, J lost 4 bases, and 4 bases stayed unmatched. Original methodology: Amplification with reference gene primers provided the estimates of nucleated cell counts. Clones were read by immunoSEQ multiplex PCR, and TCRdb kept only the in-frame ones, dropping some. V and J calls and clone size come straight from that table; D and trimming were deduced from the DNA. The sample shows 110,000 or so clones, 75% to 90% of them seen only once. J is TRBJ2-3 and V is TRBV2; 12 bases match TRBD2. The specimen sequenced was peripheral blood. This TCR came from a woman between 50 and 59 years old with acute or convalescent COVID-19. The CDR3 region has the DNA TGTGCCAGCAGTCCGCGGACTAGCGGGGCAGATACGCAGTATTTT. It encodes CASSPRTSGADTQYF.